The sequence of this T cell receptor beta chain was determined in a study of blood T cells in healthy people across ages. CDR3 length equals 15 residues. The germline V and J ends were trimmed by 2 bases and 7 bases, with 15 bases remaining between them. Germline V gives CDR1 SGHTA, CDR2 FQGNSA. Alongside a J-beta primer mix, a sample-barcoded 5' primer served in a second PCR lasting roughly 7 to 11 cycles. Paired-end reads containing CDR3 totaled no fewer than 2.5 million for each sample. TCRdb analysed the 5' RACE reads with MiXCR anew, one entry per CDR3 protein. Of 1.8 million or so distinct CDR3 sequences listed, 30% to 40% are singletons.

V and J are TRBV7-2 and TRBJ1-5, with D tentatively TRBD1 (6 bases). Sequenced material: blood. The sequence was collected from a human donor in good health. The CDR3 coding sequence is TGTGCCAGCAGCTTATTTTACAGGGAGGGCCAGCCCCAGCATTTT. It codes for CASSLFYREGQPQHF.